This T cell receptor (beta chain) was observed in a study of T cells after posttransplantation cyclophosphamide (dated by TCRdb to about 2016). In terms of the full investigation: T cell repertoire reconstitution was tracked by TRB sequencing after myeloablative bone marrow transplantation in which posttransplantation cyclophosphamide was used as GVHD prophylaxis. Samples from around 40 PTCy-treated patients and 16 related bone marrow donors of those patients were subjected to antigen receptor sequencing. Public TRB sequences were searched against a database of over 3,000 sequences associated with responses to pathogens, tumor antigens, self-antigens and alloantigens. Blood from all 35 or so PTCy patients with 1-year posttransplant specimens was subjected to TRB sequencing. In 3 patients, TRB sequencing was also performed on up to roughly 3 more blood samples taken 2 to 5.2 years after transplant, and in several patients, pretransplant blood was also TRB-sequenced. Because TRA and TRB clonality correlated tightly in some 10 samples, the subsequent TCR analyses were limited to TRB only.

Trimming at the junction amounts to 0 bases on V and 0 bases on J, and the germline ends lie 12 bases apart. Its CDR3 holds 17 amino acids, cysteine through phenylalanine. Solely the CDR3 DNA is kept, with 51 bases framed from the first base. CDR1 and CDR2, looked up from the germline V gene, are SGHAT and FQNNGV. With respect to this clone: Its antigen is still unknown. Base qualities are missing; no much larger clone stands one base away.

The sample's treatment or condition label, in plain terms: high-dose cyclophosphamide on days +3 and +4 as single-agent GVHD prophylaxis. Patients in the PTCy group got busulfan and fludarabine conditioning, a marrow graft from a related or unrelated donor, and cyclophosphamide on days +3 and +4. PTCy-treated patients came from a prospective multi-institutional clinical trial. Peripheral blood and bone marrow mononuclear cells were isolated by Ficoll-Hypaque density centrifugation and cryopreserved. Genomic DNA was the input for TRB sequencing, which was run either with the immunoSEQ assay at survey resolution or with the hsTCRB kit. The study's own analysis went as follows. The immunoSEQ software was used for initial read processing, and the LymphoSeq R package was used for repertoire analyses. For each TRB dataset, clonality was calculated as 1 minus normalized Shannon entropy, and the Gini coefficient was computed as well. Phenotypes of unsorted samples were inferred by mapping TRB sequences from sorted subsets of the recipient or donor onto the same recipient's unsorted samples. Sourced from immuneACCESS, this table was stored by TCRdb with only in-frame sequences that have V and J called. A share of the clones is absent; for the studies checked, an unresolved V gene accounts for under half, and the remainder has no known explanation. The V and J calls and clone size come from that table; D and trimming were worked out from the DNA. The sample table contains under 50,000 clones; only one count was recorded for about 90% of them. The ten largest clones represent 2% to 2.5% of the sample.

Overall study results and their limits: The TRB repertoires of T cells infiltrating skin or the GI tract showed only limited overlap with the TRB repertoires found in blood. At 1-2 months, donor-recipient similarity was low but rose over the first year, and the later blood repertoires were often dominated by donor CD8+ memory clones. Across the roughly 48 patients, TRB clonality was highly associated with recipient CMV seropositivity and CMV reactivation, and diversity with PTCy was similar to that in the CNI/methotrexate controls.

This receptor chain uses TRBV11-2 and TRBJ2-1; TRBD1 is a weak D gene call, 5 bases matching. This sequence originates from a male patient aged 60 to 75 who received an allogeneic stem cell transplant from a related donor and was CMV-positive. After a transplant, some T cells may be the graft donor's own cells. The input for sequencing was PBMCs, taken 55 to 70 days after allogeneic stem cell transplant with posttransplant cyclophosphamide. The CDR3 sequence is CASSLDRAGRSYNEQFF. The nucleotides read TGTGCCAGCAGCTTAGATCGGGCAGGGCGCTCCTACAATGAGCAGTTCTTC. The CDR3, completed at both ends by the reference TRBV11-2 and TRBJ2-1 genes, gives the full variable domain EAGVAQSPRYKIIEKRQSVAFWCNPISGHATLYWYQQILGQGPKLLIQFQNNGVVDDSQLPKDRFSAERLKGVDSTLKIQPAKLEDSAVYLCASSLDRAGRSYNEQFFGPGTRLTVL.